The 12 T cell receptor beta chains given below trace back to one sample, sequenced in a study of blood T cell repertoires in COVID-19. Clones were read by immunoSEQ multiplex PCR, and TCRdb kept only the in-frame ones, dropping some. Of about 210,000 clones in the sample, approximately 90% were seen once. The sequencing sample was made of PBMCs or T cells enriched from blood (not recorded which). The origin of the receptors is a man in his late teens or twenties with acute COVID-19.

The chain is built from TRBV7-9 and TRBJ2-7; possible D gene TRBD2, 6 bases. From germline, CDR1 is SEHNR and CDR2 FQNEAQ (reference sequence). This CDR3 region has 16 residues. Trimming pared 5 bases from V and 1 base from J, leaving 18 bases between. CDR3 in amino acids: CASSTHGREGSYEQYF. In DNA form, the CDR3 reads TGTGCCAGCAGCACTCACGGGAGAGAAGGATCCTACGAGCAGTACTTC.

For the CDR3, the DNA is TGTGCCAGACGAGGGGACAGACAAGACGGGGAGCTGTTTTTT. Its translation: CARRGDRQDGELFF. J is TRBJ2-2 and V is TRBV19; TRBD1 matches at 7 bases. The CDR3 covers 14 residues. The V segment lost 9 bases and the J segment 7 bases; nucleotides outside the gene matches: 11. Germline assignment: CDR1 LNHDA and CDR2 SQIVND (reference sequence).

This clone was found a few times. J is TRBJ2-5 and V is TRBV4-1; 10 bases line up with TRBD1. The CDR3 totals 16 residues. Trimming at V came to 3 bases and at J to 10 bases, leaving 14 bases not matched to a gene. The germline V gene encodes CDR1 MGHRA and CDR2 YSYEKL. CDR3 in amino acids: CASSQPGRTGGDNQYF. CDR3 bases: TGCGCCAGCAGCCAGCCAGGGAGGACAGGGGGGGATAACCAGTACTTC.

This clone was picked up a small number of times. The sample holds other DNA sequences that translate to the same CDR3. V usage is TRBV9 and J usage is TRBJ2-1; 8 nucleotides agree with TRBD2. CDR1 is SGDLS and CDR2 is YYNGEE in the germline V gene. The CDR3 totals 16 residues. Losses at the gene ends were 3 bases for V and 0 bases for J; bases not matched to a gene: 5. The CDR3 sequence is CASSASGLSSYNEQFF. As DNA, the CDR3 is TGTGCCAGCAGCGCTAGCGGGCTTAGCTCCTACAATGAGCAGTTCTTC.

V gene TRBV30 combines with J gene TRBJ1-5, with TRBD1 identical over 7 bases. The J segment lost 4 bases and the V segment lost 1 base, leaving 4 bases of the junction unmatched. Germline lookup yields CDR1 GTSNPN and CDR2 SVGIG (reference sequence). This CDR3 is built from 14 residues. CDR3 protein: CAWSEQTGNQPQHF. For the CDR3, the DNA is TGTGCCTGGAGTGAACAGACAGGGAATCAGCCCCAGCATTTT.

The chain links TRBV30 to TRBJ2-7, with D possibly TRBD2 on 6 matching bases. This CDR3 is 14 amino acids long. V was cut by 7 bases and J by 4 bases, with 20 bases left in between. Per germline, CDR1 GTSNPN and CDR2 SVGIG (reference sequence). This chain's CDR3 is CASAEGQGPYEQYF. The CDR3 coding sequence is TGTGCCTCCGCGGAGGGGCAGGGACCGTACGAGCAGTACTTC.

This rearrangement joins TRBV7-3 to TRBJ1-4, with unresolved D. The V end was cut by 5 bases, the J end by 3 bases, with 13 bases between. CDR3 length: 15 residues. Germline CDR1 and CDR2: SGHTA and FQGTGA. As DNA, the CDR3 is TGTGCCAGCAGCCCAAGGAGGGAGGCTAATGAAAAACTGTTTTTT. It specifies CASSPRREANEKLFF.

This chain uses TRBV28 with TRBJ1-2; the match to TRBD1 covers 7 bases. J gave up 8 bases and V 3 bases, and 15 bases lay outside the gene matches. The CDR3 extends over 16 amino acids. The germline CDR1 and CDR2 sequences are MDHEN and SYDVKM. The CDR3 reads CASSFLTGLSLRGYTF. CDR3 DNA: TGTGCCAGCAGTTTTTTGACAGGGCTTTCTTTAAGGGGCTACACCTTC.

This clone was found once. The J gene is TRBJ2-3, the V gene TRBV13; D uncertain. V shed 2 bases and J shed 2 bases, with 20 bases lying between them. The CDR3 consists of 18 residues. Germline-derived CDR1 and CDR2 are PRHDT and FYEKMQ (reference sequence). CDR3 protein: CASSLRLGQRSPTDTQYF. As DNA, the CDR3 is TGTGCCAGCAGCTTAAGGCTGGGCCAGAGAAGTCCCACAGATACGCAGTATTTT.

The rearrangement joins TRBV4-2 to TRBJ2-1, with a weak D call TRBD2 (7 bases). The CDR3 has 16 residues. Trimming pared 0 bases from V and 7 bases from J, leaving 16 bases between. Looked up from germline, CDR1 is LGHNA and CDR2 is YNFKEQ. CDR3 loop: CASSQDWGRGVNEQFF. The DNA of the CDR3 is TGTGCCAGCAGCCAAGATTGGGGGAGGGGGGTAAATGAGCAGTTCTTC.

The chain joins TRBV27 to TRBJ1-2; D is unresolved. The V gene's germline CDR1 is MNHEY and CDR2 SMNVEV (reference sequence). This CDR3 comprises 16 residues. Trimming cost V 0 bases and J 8 bases, with 19 bases left between them. This CDR3 reads CASSLSSGSGGDGYTF. In DNA, the CDR3 is TGTGCCAGCAGTTTATCTTCAGGATCGGGAGGAGACGGCTACACCTTC.

The chain links TRBV5-4 to TRBJ2-7; 7 nucleotides align to TRBD1. This CDR3 has 14 residues. V lost 4 bases to trimming and J lost 2 bases; unmatched junction nucleotides: 6. Germline CDR1 is SGHNT and CDR2 is YYREEE (reference sequence). The DNA for the CDR3 is TGTGCCAGCAGCCTCCGGGACAGCACCTACGAGCAGTACTTC. Protein sequence: CASSLRDSTYEQYF.